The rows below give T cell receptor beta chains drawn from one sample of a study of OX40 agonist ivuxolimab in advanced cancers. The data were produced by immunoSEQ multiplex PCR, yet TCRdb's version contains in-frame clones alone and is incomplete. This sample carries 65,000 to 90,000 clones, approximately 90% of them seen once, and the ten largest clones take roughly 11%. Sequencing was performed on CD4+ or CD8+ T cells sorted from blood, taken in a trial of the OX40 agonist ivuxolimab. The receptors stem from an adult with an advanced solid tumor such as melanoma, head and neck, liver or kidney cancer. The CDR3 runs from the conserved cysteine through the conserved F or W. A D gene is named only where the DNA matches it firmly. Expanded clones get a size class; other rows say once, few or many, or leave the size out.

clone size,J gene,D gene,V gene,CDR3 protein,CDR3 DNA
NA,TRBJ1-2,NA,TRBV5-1,CASSYAGLLSGYTF,TGCGCCAGCAGCTATGCAGGTCTCCTCTCTGGCTACACCTTC
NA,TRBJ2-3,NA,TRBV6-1,CASSGSGESDTQYF,TGTGCCAGCAGTGGTTCGGGAGAATCAGATACGCAGTATTTT
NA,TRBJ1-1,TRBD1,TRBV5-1,CASRRRQGPNTEAFF,TGCGCCAGCAGGAGGAGACAGGGACCGAACACTGAAGCTTTCTTT
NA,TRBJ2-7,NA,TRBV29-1,CSVLERVREQYF,TGCAGCGTCTTGGAAAGGGTGCGGGAGCAGTACTTC
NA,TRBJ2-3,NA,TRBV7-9,CASSFLGTQYF,TGTGCCAGCAGCTTCTTGGGCACGCAGTATTTT
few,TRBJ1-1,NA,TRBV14,CASSQVQITMNTEAFF,TGTGCCAGCAGCCAAGTACAGATAACCATGAACACTGAAGCTTTCTTT
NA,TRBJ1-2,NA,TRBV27,CASSLAGGFYGYTF,TGTGCCAGCAGTTTAGCCGGGGGCTTCTATGGCTACACCTTC
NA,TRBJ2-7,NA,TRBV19,CATSSGLLFEQYF,TGTGCCACCTCCTCCGGTCTTTTATTCGAGCAGTACTTC
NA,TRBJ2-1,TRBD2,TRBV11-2,CASSLVVGTSGRLDEQFF,TGTGCCAGCAGCTTAGTGGTGGGGACTAGCGGGAGGTTAGATGAGCAGTTCTTC
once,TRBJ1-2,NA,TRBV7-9,CASSSPADSYGYTF,TGTGCCAGCAGCTCCCCCGCGGACAGCTATGGCTACACCTTC
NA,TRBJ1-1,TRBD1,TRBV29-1,CSVPRGLRGGTEAFF,TGCAGCGTCCCCAGGGGGCTGAGGGGTGGCACTGAAGCTTTCTTT
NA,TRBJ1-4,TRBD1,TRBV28,CASSEDREVLNEKLFF,TGTGCCAGCAGTGAGGACAGGGAAGTCCTTAATGAAAAACTGTTTTTT
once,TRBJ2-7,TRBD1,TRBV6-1,CASSDWTGSDEQYF,TGTGCCAGCAGCGATTGGACAGGGAGCGACGAGCAGTACTTC
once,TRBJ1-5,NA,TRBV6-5,CASRGGRLDQPQHF,TGTGCCAGCAGGGGGGGACGGCTCGATCAGCCCCAGCATTTT
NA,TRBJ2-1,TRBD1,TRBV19,CASSIPRDRGDEQFF,TGTGCCAGTAGTATCCCCCGGGACAGGGGCGATGAGCAGTTCTTC
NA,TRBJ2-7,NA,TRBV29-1,CSADGSNYEQYF,TGCAGCGCCGACGGATCGAACTACGAGCAGTACTTC
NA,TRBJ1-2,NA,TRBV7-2,CASSRGLLGGYTF,TGTGCCAGCAGCCGAGGGCTTCTAGGTGGCTACACCTTC
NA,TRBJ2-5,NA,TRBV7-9,CASSSPGAGHLETQYF,TGTGCCAGCAGCTCCCCGGGGGCCGGTCACCTAGAGACCCAGTACTTC
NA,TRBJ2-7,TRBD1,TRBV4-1,CASSQEEGTGWDEQYF,TGCGCCAGCAGCCAAGAGGAGGGGACAGGGTGGGACGAGCAGTACTTC
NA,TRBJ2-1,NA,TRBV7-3,CASSLGGPNNEQFF,TGTGCCAGCAGCTTAGGCGGCCCTAACAATGAGCAGTTCTTC
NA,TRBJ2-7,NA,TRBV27,CASSTLSGFGYEQYF,TGTGCCAGCAGTACGCTCTCGGGTTTTGGCTACGAGCAGTACTTC
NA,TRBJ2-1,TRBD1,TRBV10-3,CAISEKGQVSNEQFF,TGTGCCATCAGTGAGAAAGGACAGGTTAGCAATGAGCAGTTCTTC
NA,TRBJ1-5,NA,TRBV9,CASGQGSNQPQHF,TGTGCCAGCGGGCAGGGGAGCAATCAGCCCCAGCATTTT
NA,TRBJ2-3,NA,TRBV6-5,CASSQWTVADTQYF,TGTGCCAGCAGTCAGTGGACAGTCGCAGATACGCAGTATTTT
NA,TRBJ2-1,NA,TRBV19,CASSNHNEQFF,TGTGCCAGTAGTAACCACAATGAGCAGTTCTTC
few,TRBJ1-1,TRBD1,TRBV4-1,CASSPRQGTNTEAFF,TGCGCCAGCAGCCCTCGACAGGGTACGAACACTGAAGCTTTCTTT
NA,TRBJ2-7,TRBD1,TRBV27,CASRVDRGGSDEQYF,TGTGCCAGCAGAGTGGACAGGGGAGGCTCGGACGAGCAGTACTTC
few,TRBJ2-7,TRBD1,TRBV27,CASSGTGAIYEQYF,TGTGCCAGCAGTGGGACAGGGGCGATCTACGAGCAGTACTTC
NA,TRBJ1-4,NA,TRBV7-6,CASSFRDSNEKLFF,TGTGCCAGCAGCTTTAGAGACAGTAATGAAAAACTGTTTTTT
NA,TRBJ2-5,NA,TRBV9,CASSAGGMVETQYF,TGTGCCAGCAGCGCGGGGGGCATGGTGGAGACCCAGTACTTC
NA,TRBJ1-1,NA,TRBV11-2,CASSFWGNTEAFF,TGTGCCAGCAGCTTTTGGGGGAACACTGAAGCTTTCTTT
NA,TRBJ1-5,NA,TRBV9,CASSATAYSNQPQHF,TGTGCCAGCAGCGCGACAGCGTATAGCAATCAGCCCCAGCATTTT
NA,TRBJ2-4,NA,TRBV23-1,CASSQSPVFSTIAKNIQYF,TGCGCCAGCAGTCAATCGCCGGTCTTCAGTACCATAGCCAAAAACATTCAGTACTTC
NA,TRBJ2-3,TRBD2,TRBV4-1,CASSQGPGLAGGRDTQYF,TGCGCCAGCAGCCAGGGTCCGGGACTAGCGGGGGGAAGGGATACGCAGTATTTT
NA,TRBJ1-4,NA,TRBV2,CASSELGEAGEKLFF,TGTGCCAGCAGTGAGTTGGGGGAAGCGGGTGAAAAACTGTTTTTT
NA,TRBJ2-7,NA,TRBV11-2,CASSRGGETYYEQYF,TGTGCCAGCAGCAGGGGAGGTGAGACTTACTACGAGCAGTACTTC
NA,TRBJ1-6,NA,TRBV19,CASSILVRGWNSPLHF,TGTGCCAGTAGTATTCTGGTCAGGGGTTGGAATTCACCCCTCCACTTT
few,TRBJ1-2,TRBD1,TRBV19,CASSISPGGNYGYTF,TGTGCCAGTAGTATATCTCCAGGGGGGAACTATGGCTACACCTTC
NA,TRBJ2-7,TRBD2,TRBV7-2,CASSLAGGSYEQYF,TGTGCCAGCAGCCTAGCGGGGGGCTCCTACGAGCAGTACTTC
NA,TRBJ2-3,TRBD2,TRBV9,CASSAWSGSVGDTQYF,TGTGCCAGCAGCGCCTGGAGCGGGAGCGTCGGAGATACGCAGTATTTT
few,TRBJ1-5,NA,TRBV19,CASSEDGDQPQHF,TGTGCCAGTAGTGAGGACGGTGATCAGCCCCAGCATTTT
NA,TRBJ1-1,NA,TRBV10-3,CAISEGRDSVNTEAFF,TGTGCCATCAGTGAGGGCAGGGACTCGGTGAACACTGAAGCTTTCTTT